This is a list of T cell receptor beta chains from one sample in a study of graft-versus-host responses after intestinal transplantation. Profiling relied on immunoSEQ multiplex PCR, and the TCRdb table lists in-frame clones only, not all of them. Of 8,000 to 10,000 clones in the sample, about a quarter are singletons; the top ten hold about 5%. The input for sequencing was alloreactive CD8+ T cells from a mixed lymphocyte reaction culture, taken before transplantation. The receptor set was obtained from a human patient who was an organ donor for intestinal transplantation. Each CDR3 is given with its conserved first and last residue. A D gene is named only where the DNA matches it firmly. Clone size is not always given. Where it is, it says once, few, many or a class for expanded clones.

TGTGCCAGCAGTGCCGCGGGGAGGGCCGAAGAGACCCAGTACTTC	CASSAAGRAEETQYF	15	TRBV13	TRBD2	TRBJ2-5	once
TGTGCCAGCTGCTCAGGACTCTCCCAAGAGACCCAGTACTTC	CASCSGLSQETQYF	14	TRBV2	-	TRBJ2-5	-
TGTGCCAGCAGCTTTGCCGGGGAGCTGTTTTTT	CASSFAGELFF	11	TRBV5-4	-	TRBJ2-2	medium-sized
TGTGCCTGGGGGGTGGAGGCAGGGGGCGGCTACACCTTC	CAWGVEAGGGYTF	13	TRBV30	TRBD1	TRBJ1-2	few
TGTGCCAGCAGCTCAATAGGGTATGGCTACACCTTC	CASSSIGYGYTF	12	TRBV11-3	-	TRBJ1-2	once
TGTGCCAGCAGGGTATCGCATGGCTACACCTTC	CASRVSHGYTF	11	TRBV6-1	-	TRBJ1-2	-
TGCGCCAGCAGCCAAGTCTGGGGTAGAGAGCAGTACTTC	CASSQVWGREQYF	13	TRBV4-1	-	TRBJ2-7	-
TGTGCCAGCAGTCCTACGGGGTATGGCGCCACTGAAGCTTTCTTT	CASSPTGYGATEAFF	15	TRBV27	-	TRBJ1-1	medium-sized
TGTGCCAGCAGTTCTACAGGGACTCAGCCCCAGCATTTT	CASSSTGTQPQHF	13	TRBV27	-	TRBJ1-5	-
TGCGCCAGCAGCCAAGTCATCGGCTTTAACTATGGCTACACCTTC	CASSQVIGFNYGYTF	15	TRBV4-1	-	TRBJ1-2	-
TGTGCCAGCAGCTTGGGCGTCGATAGCAATCAGCCCCAGCATTTT	CASSLGVDSNQPQHF	15	TRBV5-5	-	TRBJ1-5	-
TGTGCTAGTGGTTTGGGGGGCACTGAAGCTTTCTTT	CASGLGGTEAFF	12	TRBV12-5	-	TRBJ1-1	medium-sized
TGTGCAAGTCGTGGAGATACGCAGTATTTT	CASRGDTQYF	10	TRBV12-2	-	TRBJ2-3	few
TGTGCCAGCAGCCCGGGACTAGCGGGAGACTACGAGCAGTACTTC	CASSPGLAGDYEQYF	15	TRBV5-5	TRBD2	TRBJ2-7	-
TGTGCCAGGGGGAGCGGGAGGGGGTACGAGCAGTACTTC	CARGSGRGYEQYF	13	TRBV2	TRBD2	TRBJ2-7	-
TGCGCCAGCAGCCAAGATTGGACTAGCGGAAATGAGCAGTTCTTC	CASSQDWTSGNEQFF	15	TRBV4-3	TRBD2	TRBJ2-1	-
TGTGCCAGCAGCTTAACAGTACGCTACGAGCAGTACTTC	CASSLTVRYEQYF	13	TRBV5-4	-	TRBJ2-7	few
TGCGCCAGCAGCCAAGGCCGACTTGGGAACGCTGAAGCTTTCTTT	CASSQGRLGNAEAFF	15	TRBV4-1	-	TRBJ1-1	-
TGCAGCGTCGCCGGGACAGGGGGACCATCGATCTCTGAAGCTTTCTTT	CSVAGTGGPSISEAFF	16	TRBV29-1	TRBD1	TRBJ1-1	-
TGTGCCAGCAGCCCCACTAGCGGTGAGCAGTTCTTC	CASSPTSGEQFF	12	TRBV14	TRBD2	TRBJ2-1	few
TGCGCCAGCAGCCAACCTGGATGGGGCACTGAAGCTTTCTTT	CASSQPGWGTEAFF	14	TRBV4-1	-	TRBJ1-1	medium-sized
TGCGCCAGCAGCCAAGGGCATAGCTCCTACGAGCAGTACTTC	CASSQGHSSYEQYF	14	TRBV4-1	-	TRBJ2-7	medium-sized
TGTGCCAGCAGTTATGTGGAGTTAAGGGACGAGCAGTACTTC	CASSYVELRDEQYF	14	TRBV6-1	-	TRBJ2-7	few
TGTGCCAGCAGCTTGGTATCAGCGGGAGGGCCCCGGTACGAGCAGTACTTC	CASSLVSAGGPRYEQYF	17	TRBV4-2	TRBD2	TRBJ2-7	-
TGTGCCAGCAGTTACTTGTCGGGGCCAGGGGGTACGCAGTATTTT	CASSYLSGPGGTQYF	15	TRBV6-6	TRBD1	TRBJ2-3	-
TGCAGCGTTGAGATATTCGGACAGGGGGCAAATGGCTACACCTTC	CSVEIFGQGANGYTF	15	TRBV29-1	TRBD1	TRBJ1-2	few
TGTGCCAGCAGTGAGAGCAATGAGCAGTTCTTC	CASSESNEQFF	11	TRBV2	-	TRBJ2-1	few
TGCGCCAGCAGCCGGGGACAGGGGATTGCAGATACGCAGTATTTT	CASSRGQGIADTQYF	15	TRBV4-1	TRBD1	TRBJ2-3	-
TGTGCCAGCAGCCAGTGGACAGGGAGACAGCCCCAGCATTTT	CASSQWTGRQPQHF	14	TRBV14	TRBD1	TRBJ1-5	-
TGTGCCAGCAGCTTAGGCCCTGGAGGCGGGGAGCTGTTTTTT	CASSLGPGGGELFF	14	TRBV7-7	-	TRBJ2-2	few
TGTGCCTGGAGGGTTCCGGCAGGTTCCTACGAGCAGTACTTC	CAWRVPAGSYEQYF	14	TRBV30	-	TRBJ2-7	-
TGTGCCAGCAGCTTAGGGACAGGGGGCTTCGAGCAGTACTTC	CASSLGTGGFEQYF	14	TRBV7-2	TRBD1	TRBJ2-7	few
TGTGCCAGCAGCTACCCCGGGGGTGGCTACACCTTC	CASSYPGGGYTF	12	TRBV6-6	-	TRBJ1-2	few
TGTGCCAGCAGCTTAGATCTGCTTAGCAGCACAGATACGCAGTATTTT	CASSLDLLSSTDTQYF	16	TRBV11-2	-	TRBJ2-3	few
TGTGCCAGCAGCTCTTCTACGGGCAATGAGCAGTTCTTC	CASSSSTGNEQFF	13	TRBV5-4	-	TRBJ2-1	few
TGTGCCAGCAGCCAACCGGGACTAGCGGTCCAAGAGACCCAGTACTTC	CASSQPGLAVQETQYF	16	TRBV7-8	TRBD2	TRBJ2-5	-
TGTGCCAGCAGCTCACGACCAGCCACCATATATTTT	CASSSRPATIYF	12	TRBV7-9	-	TRBJ1-3	-
TGTGCCAGCAGCTTCCAGGGAGGGCAGTACTTC	CASSFQGGQYF	11	TRBV11-3	-	TRBJ2-7	few
TGTGCCAGTCCCCCCACAGGGGCCTATGGCTACACCTTC	CASPPTGAYGYTF	13	TRBV25-1	TRBD1	TRBJ1-2	-
TGTGCCAGCAGTTACTCCCGGACAGGGGGCACTGAAGCTTTCTTT	CASSYSRTGGTEAFF	15	TRBV6-6	TRBD1	TRBJ1-1	-
TGTGCCAGCGATTATAAGACTAGCGGGATCTCCTACGAGCAGTACTTC	CASDYKTSGISYEQYF	16	TRBV25-1	TRBD2	TRBJ2-7	-
TGTGCCAGCAGCCTAAAAGCGGCAGGGGGTTATCAGGGCTACACCTTC	CASSLKAAGGYQGYTF	16	TRBV5-8	TRBD1	TRBJ1-2	few
TGTGCCAGTAGTCTTTCAGGGGGCGTACTTGGCTACACCTTC	CASSLSGGVLGYTF	14	TRBV19	TRBD1	TRBJ1-2	few
TGTGCCAGCACTTCCTATTTGGGACAGGGGCGCTACACCTTC	CASTSYLGQGRYTF	14	TRBV27	TRBD1	TRBJ1-2	few
TGTGCCAGCAGCTTAGTTCCCAGGTCTGAAGCTTTCTTT	CASSLVPRSEAFF	13	TRBV11-2	-	TRBJ1-1	few